The clone carrying this T cell receptor beta chain was observed a handful of times. These data come from a study of blood T cell repertoires in COVID-19. Here immunoSEQ multiplex PCR was the method, and the copy in TCRdb shows in-frame clones only, minus some. The data show 150,000 to 190,000 clones, with 75% to 85% seen just once and roughly 0.58% held by the top ten. This receptor was identified in a man in his 60s with acute or convalescent COVID-19. Source material: peripheral blood.

CDR3 bases: TGTGCCAGCAGTCCGACCCCCGGGACAGGGATGGGCGGGGAGCTGTTTTTT. It specifies CASSPTPGTGMGGELFF. The chain uses TRBV4-2 and TRBJ2-2, with 9 bases fitting TRBD1. In germline, CDR1 is LGHNA, CDR2 YNFKEQ. There are 17 residues in the CDR3. J lost 7 bases, V lost 6 bases, and 15 bases had no gene match.